Presented here are 31 T cell receptor beta chains from one specimen sequenced in a study of T-cell memory formation after mild COVID-19. TCRdb recomputed calls from the 5' RACE reads with MiXCR, one row per CDR3 protein. The table has about 350,000 distinct CDR3 sequences, approximately 15% seen once. Sequenced material: PBMCs or a T cell subset sorted from them (not recorded which). These TCRs come from a man aged 18 to 29 who had mild COVID-19 (a few samples of this study predate the infection). Cell type and time point are not known.

There are a few counts of this clonotype. The genes are TRBV4-3 and TRBJ2-5; D gene ambiguous. The CDR3 consists of 14 residues. The V end lost 2 bases, the J end lost 9 bases, and 16 bases lay between the germline ends. CDR1 LGHNA and CDR2 YSLEER come from the germline V gene. The CDR3 region has the DNA TGCGCCAGCAGCCAATTCTTGGGCCCACCGGCCCAGTACTTC. Translated, it gives CASSQFLGPPAQYF.

The V call is TRBV20-1, the J call TRBJ1-1; D not certain. Germline CDR1 and CDR2: DFQATT and SNEGSKA (reference sequence). Trimming removed 6 bases at V and 5 bases at J, with 10 bases between. This CDR3 is 11 amino acids long. The CDR3 reads CSALLRTEAFF. DNA for the CDR3: TGCAGTGCACTGCTACGGACTGAAGCTTTCTTT.

This clonotype appeared many times. The gene calls are TRBV7-2 and TRBJ2-3, with 11 positions matching TRBD1. The CDR3 covers 17 residues. J gave up 2 bases and V 9 bases, and 13 bases lay outside the gene matches. Germline lookup yields CDR1 SGHTA and CDR2 FQGNSA. The CDR3 bases are TGTGCCAGTAGAGGACAGGGGGCGCAAACTGCCACAGATACGCAGTATTTT. This gives the protein CASRGQGAQTATDTQYF.

This clonotype turned up a few times. The CDR3 DNA reads as TGTGCCAGCAGCTTAGCGTTCACCTCCGGGACCCAGTACTTC. It translates to CASSLAFTSGTQYF. The rearrangement uses TRBV7-2 and TRBJ2-5; D call uncertain. V was clipped by 0 bases and J by 7 bases, with 12 bases between them. The germline gives CDR1 SGHTA, CDR2 FQGNSA. The length of the CDR3 is 14 residues.

V is TRBV7-2 and J is TRBJ2-1; 8 bases agree with TRBD2. The CDR3 length is 14 residues. V was clipped by 3 bases and J by 6 bases; unmatched bases: 4. Germline lookup yields CDR1 SGHTA and CDR2 FQGNSA. The CDR3 DNA reads TGTGCCAGCAGCTTGACTAGCGTGAGCAATGAGCAGTTCTTC. It encodes CASSLTSVSNEQFF.

The rearrangement links TRBV12-3 or TRBV12-4 to TRBJ2-1, with 14 bases identical to TRBD2. The J segment lost 15 bases and the V segment lost 5 bases, leaving 9 bases of the junction unmatched. This CDR3 comprises 14 residues. The CDR3 nucleotides read TGTGCCAGCAGTCGGACTAGCGGGGGGTCCCATTCGTTCTTC. Translating it yields CASSRTSGGSHSFF.

This sequence joins TRBV5-1 and TRBJ1-4, with 7 bases fitting TRBD1. Trimming took 0 bases from V and 10 from J; bases not matched to a gene: 6. The CDR3 has 14 amino acids. The germline CDR1 and CDR2 sequences are SGHRS and YFSETQ. This CDR3 reads CASSLGQGMGKLFF. The CDR3 nucleotides read TGCGCCAGCAGCTTGGGACAGGGAATGGGAAAACTGTTTTTT.

This chain links TRBV7-7 with TRBJ2-7; TRBD1 matches at 8 bases. The CDR3 consists of 15 residues. V was pared by 5 bases and J by 2 bases, with 8 bases of the junction left unmatched. From germline, CDR1 is SSHAT and CDR2 FNYEAQ (reference sequence). CDR3 DNA sequence: TGTGCCAGCAGCCTCGGGCAGGGGGCCGCCTACGAGCAGTACTTC. It yields the protein CASSLGQGAAYEQYF.

This clonotype was seen many times. The gene calls are TRBV4-2 and TRBJ2-1, with TRBD2 identical over 10 bases. Germline V gene lookup returns CDR1 LGHNA and CDR2 YNFKEQ. The CDR3 totals 15 residues. J gave up 4 bases and V 7 bases, and 7 bases lay outside the gene matches. The chain's CDR3 is CASTPSGGQYNEQFF. The CDR3 DNA is TGTGCCAGCACCCCTAGCGGGGGCCAATACAATGAGCAGTTCTTC.

The chain joins TRBV9 to TRBJ2-3; 10 positions match TRBD1. Germline loops: CDR1 SGDLS, CDR2 YYNGEE. The CDR3 is 18 residues long. The junction had 17 bases not matched to a gene; V was cut back by 4 bases and J by 6 bases. Written as DNA, the CDR3 is TGTGCCAGCAGCCAGGGCAGGACAGGGGGTTTCCGGCTGGATACGCAGTATTTT. Translated, it gives CASSQGRTGGFRLDTQYF.

The chain carries TRBV24-1 and TRBJ2-3; 9 bases are shared with TRBD1. Per the germline V gene, CDR1 is KGHDR and CDR2 is SFDVKD. Trimming took 1 base from V and 6 from J; bases not matched to a gene: 10. The CDR3 is made up of 17 amino acids. As DNA, the CDR3 is TGTGCCACCAGTGATTTCGGCGATACAGGGGGCGGGGATACGCAGTATTTT. Protein: CATSDFGDTGGGDTQYF.

V usage is TRBV6-2 or TRBV6-3 and J usage is TRBJ2-2; no firm D call. This CDR3 has 10 residues. V lost 10 bases and J 6 bases, leaving 6 bases between the germline ends. Germline CDR1 MNHEY, CDR2 SVGEGT. The CDR3 here is CATSSGELFF. The CDR3 DNA reads as TGTGCCACCTCGTCCGGGGAGCTGTTTTTT.

This clonotype was counted between two and nine times. This chain links TRBV7-9 with TRBJ2-5, with D perhaps TRBD1 (5 bases). V lost 1 base and J lost 4, with 10 bases in between. The V gene's germline CDR1 is SEHNR and CDR2 FQNEAQ (reference sequence). This CDR3 region has 14 residues. This CDR3 is CASSLGQLPETQYF. The CDR3 region has the DNA TGTGCCAGCAGCTTAGGACAGCTTCCAGAGACCCAGTACTTC.

This clonotype was found many times. The V gene is TRBV6-5, the J gene TRBJ2-3; D is unclear. The germline V gene encodes CDR1 MNHEY and CDR2 SVGAGI. Between the trimmed V and J ends, which lost 7 bases and 0 bases, there was a span of 8 bases. The CDR3 covers 13 residues. CDR3 nucleotide sequence: TGTGCCAGCAAGAACCCTAGCACAGATACGCAGTATTTT. Residues: CASKNPSTDTQYF.

V is TRBV7-9 and J is TRBJ2-7; the D gene is possibly TRBD2 (6 bases). The CDR3 contains 15 residues. The germline CDR1 and CDR2 sequences are SEHNR and FQNEAQ (reference sequence). The V end lost 5 bases, the J end lost 0 bases, and 14 bases lay between the germline ends. The CDR3 DNA is TGTGCCAGCAGCCCCGGGACTTCTAGCTCCTACGAGCAGTACGTC. This codes for CASSPGTSSSYEQYV.

This clonotype has only a few counts. The chain couples TRBV24-1 to TRBJ2-3; 9 nucleotides align to TRBD2. This CDR3 has 14 amino acids. Germline loops: CDR1 KGHDR, CDR2 SFDVKD. J lost 2 bases, V lost 7 bases, and 3 bases had no gene match. In DNA form, the CDR3 reads TGTGCCACCAGGACTAGCGGTATCACAGATACGCAGTATTTT. It is translated as CATRTSGITDTQYF.

As concerns this clonotype: Possible read error: a much larger clone is one base away. The rearrangement joins TRBV5-1 to TRBJ2-3; a possible D gene is TRBD2 (5 bases). V shed 0 bases and J shed 3 bases, with 8 bases lying between them. The CDR3 spans 14 residues. Germline CDR1 is SGHRS and CDR2 is YFSETQ. The CDR3 DNA is TGCGCCAGCAGCTTGGTGGACTTAACAGATACGCAGTATTTT. Amino acids: CASSLVDLTDTQYF. Full variable domain (remainder filled in from reference TRBV5-1 and TRBJ2-3): KAGVTQTPRYLIKTRGQQVTLSCSPISGHRSVSWYQQTPGQGLQFLFEYFSETQRNKGNFPGRFSGRQFSNSRSEMNVSTLELGDSALYLCASSLVDLTDTQYFGPGTRLTVL.

V usage is TRBV6-2 or TRBV6-3 and J usage is TRBJ2-4, with D possibly being TRBD2 (6 bases). Trimming removed 0 bases from V and 3 bases from J, with 9 bases in between. CDR1 MNHEY and CDR2 SVGEGT come from the germline V gene. The CDR3 extends over 15 amino acids. CDR3 residues: CASSYSTAGKNIQYF. The CDR3 coding sequence is TGTGCCAGCAGTTACTCGACAGCGGGCAAAAACATTCAGTACTTC.

This chain uses TRBV14 with TRBJ2-3; 8 bases line up with TRBD1. Germline CDR1 SGHDN, CDR2 FVKESK. There are 15 residues in the CDR3. Unmatched junction bases numbered 5, after V lost 4 bases and J lost 2 bases. CDR3 in DNA: TGTGCCAGCAGCCGCCGGACAGGGATCACAGATACGCAGTATTTT. Its translation is CASSRRTGITDTQYF.

This clonotype turned up a few times. This chain links TRBV5-1 with TRBJ1-1, with no clear D. This CDR3 region has 13 residues. From germline, CDR1 is SGHRS and CDR2 YFSETQ. The V end was cut by 4 bases, the J end by 3 bases, with 10 bases between. The CDR3 DNA reads as TGCGCCAGCAGCCAGGACGGATACACTGAAGCTTTCTTT. Protein sequence: CASSQDGYTEAFF.

This clonotype was counted between two and nine times. This chain uses TRBV29-1 with TRBJ2-5; 7 bases agree with TRBD1. CDR3 length equals 13 residues. Trimming removed 1 base from V and 5 bases from J; junction bases left unmatched: 4. Looked up from germline, CDR1 is SQVTM and CDR2 is ANQGSEA. The CDR3 DNA reads as TGCAGCGTTGAAGTATTACAGGGGGAGACCCAGTACTTC. Translated: CSVEVLQGETQYF.

This clonotype was picked up a small number of times. This rearrangement joins TRBV5-1 to TRBJ2-3; weak D call: TRBD2 (5 bases). This CDR3 is 15 amino acids long. Trimming stripped 4 bases from V and 4 bases from J, with 16 bases between. Germline assignment: CDR1 SGHRS and CDR2 YFSETQ. The CDR3 loop reads CASSPSRLAADTQYF. CDR3 nucleotides: TGCGCCAGCAGCCCCTCCCGTCTAGCAGCAGATACGCAGTATTTT.

There are a few counts of this clonotype. The chain is built from TRBV7-6 and TRBJ1-1; the D is unclear. The CDR3 covers 14 residues. Germline lookup yields CDR1 SGHVS and CDR2 FNYEAQ. V lost 3 bases and J lost 7, with 15 bases in between. CDR3 protein: CASSFSANSREAFF. The CDR3 DNA reads TGTGCCAGCAGCTTTTCGGCCAACTCCCGTGAAGCTTTCTTT.

The V and J genes are TRBV4-3 and TRBJ2-1; D possibly corresponds to TRBD2 (6 bases). The CDR3 extends over 16 amino acids. CDR1 is LGHNA and CDR2 is YSLEER in the germline V gene. V was pared by 1 base and J by 2 bases, with 12 bases between. The CDR3 region has the DNA TGCGCCAGCAGCCAAGTCCAGGGCGGGACCTACAATGAGCAGTTCTTC. Amino acids: CASSQVQGGTYNEQFF.

This clonotype has a handful of counts. This sequence joins TRBV4-1 and TRBJ2-3, with 7 bases aligning to TRBD1. The trim removed 3 bases at V and 2 bases at J, leaving 11 bases unmatched. This CDR3 spans 17 amino acids. Per germline, CDR1 MGHRA and CDR2 YSYEKL. The CDR3 DNA reads TGCGCCAGCAGCCAGGCTTGGACAGGCGGATACACAGATACGCAGTATTTT. Its translation is CASSQAWTGGYTDTQYF.

This clonotype was seen a few times. The chain employs TRBV2 and TRBJ1-5; D is possibly TRBD1 (5 bases). Deletions cut 4 bases from V and 1 base from J, with 11 bases between. CDR1 is SNHLY and CDR2 is FYNNEI in the germline V gene. This CDR3 spans 15 amino acids. The CDR3: CASSVQGGSNQPQHF. The CDR3 bases are TGTGCCAGCAGTGTGCAGGGTGGGAGCAATCAGCCCCAGCATTTT.

The chain is built from TRBV5-5 and TRBJ1-5; 7 positions agree with TRBD1. The CDR3 is made up of 16 amino acids. CDR1 and CDR2 from the germline V gene are SGHKS and YYEKEE (reference sequence). With V trimmed by 4 bases and J by 5 bases, 12 bases remained unmatched. The CDR3 here is CASSGGLGGRYQPQHF. The DNA for the CDR3 is TGTGCCAGCAGCGGTGGGTTAGGGGGCAGGTATCAGCCCCAGCATTTT.

The chain links TRBV29-1 to TRBJ2-2, with D perhaps matching TRBD1 (5 bases). V lost 6 bases to trimming and J lost 7 bases, with 15 bases between them. The CDR3 is made up of 13 amino acids. CDR1 is SQVTM and CDR2 is ANQGSEA in the germline V gene. The CDR3 spells CSVSNDRDGELFF. CDR3 in DNA: TGCAGCGTCTCAAACGACAGAGACGGGGAGCTGTTTTTT.

This clonotype occurred a few times. This chain uses TRBV6-2 or TRBV6-3 with TRBJ1-5, with D unresolved. In germline, CDR1 is MNHEY, CDR2 SVGEGT. Deletions cut 0 bases from V and 7 bases from J, with 10 bases between. This CDR3 has 14 amino acids. In nucleotides, the CDR3 is TGTGCCAGCAGTTACTCGGCGGGAGGGCAGCCCCAGCATTTT. It is translated as CASSYSAGGQPQHF.

This clonotype showed up many times. The chain recombines TRBV24-1 with TRBJ1-5; D perhaps matches TRBD1 (5 bases). V was trimmed by 3 bases and J by 7 bases, leaving 12 bases between them. Germline V gene lookup returns CDR1 KGHDR and CDR2 SFDVKD. This CDR3 has 14 amino acids. The CDR3 nucleotides read TGTGCCACCAGTGATCCCGGGGGAAACCAGCCCCAGCATTTT. Translation: CATSDPGGNQPQHF.

The chain combines TRBV7-2 with TRBJ2-1; TRBD2 agrees at 13 bases. Germline V lookup: CDR1 SGHTA, CDR2 FQGNSA. The ends lost 5 bases at V and 0 bases at J; junction bases unmatched: 16. The CDR3 is 21 residues long. CDR3 bases: TGTGCCAGCAGCAAGGCTCCCCGACTAGCGGGGGGTTCGAGCTCCTACAATGAGCAGTTCTTC. This translates into CASSKAPRLAGGSSSYNEQFF.